This entry lists 23 T cell receptor beta chains sequenced from one sample in a study of shared clonotypes between healthy human individuals. This table comes from immunoSEQ multiplex PCR, and its TCRdb copy is limited to in-frame clones, with some not included. The table lists hundreds of thousands of clones, around 76% of them singletons. The specimen was PBMCs. These TCRs come from a woman in her 40s in good health. Some clones in this sample may be carry-over from other donors' samples.

This rearrangement joins TRBV6-6 to TRBJ2-1; D unresolved. Trimming removed 5 bases from V and 10 bases from J, with 12 bases in between. Germline V gene data show CDR1 as MNHNY and CDR2 as SVGAGI (reference sequence). This CDR3 is 12 amino acids long. The DNA for the CDR3 is TGTGCCAGCAGTGGCCCGGGCACGGAGCAGTTCTTC. Translating it yields CASSGPGTEQFF.

The chain uses TRBV28 and TRBJ1-4, with D unresolved. The CDR3 contains 12 residues. Germline CDR1 is MDHEN and CDR2 is SYDVKM. Deletions cut 6 bases from V and 9 bases from J, with 11 bases between. CDR3 nucleotide sequence: TGTGCCAGCAGCTGGGGAGGGAAAAAACTGTTTTTT. It specifies CASSWGGKKLFF.

The gene calls are TRBV18 and TRBJ1-2; D gene ambiguous. The germline V gene has CDR1 KGHSH and CDR2 LQKENI. This CDR3 has 14 residues. V lost 3 bases and J 6 bases, leaving 14 bases between the germline ends. CDR3 bases: TGTGCCAGCTCACCGATCGACACATCACATGGCTACACCTTC. Encoded protein: CASSPIDTSHGYTF.

This clone was counted once. This chain links TRBV29-1 with TRBJ2-6; D is unresolved. Germline lookup yields CDR1 SQVTM and CDR2 ANQGSEA. The CDR3 spans 12 residues. Trimming left V 7 bases short and J 1 base short, with 5 bases between. The CDR3 bases are TGCAGCGCCCCGTCTGGGGCCAACGTCCTGACTTTC. It is translated as CSAPSGANVLTF.

The rearrangement uses TRBV5-6 and TRBJ1-4; the match to TRBD1 covers 10 bases. The CDR3 extends over 15 amino acids. Germline V lookup: CDR1 SGHDT, CDR2 YYEEEE. V lost 4 bases, J lost 3 bases, and 3 bases stayed unmatched. The CDR3 loop is CASSRTGGANEKLFF. The CDR3, as DNA: TGTGCCAGCAGCCGGACAGGGGGGGCTAATGAAAAACTGTTTTTT. Drawing the rest from reference TRBV5-6 and TRBJ1-4, the complete variable domain is DAGVTQSPTHLIKTRGQQVTLRCSPKSGHDTVSWYQQALGQGPQFIFQYYEEEERQRGNFPDRFSGHQFPNYSSELNVNALLLGDSALYLCASSRTGGANEKLFFGSGTQLSVL.

CDR3 DNA: TGTGCCAGCAGCTTAGTCAGGGAAAAACTGTTTTTT. This sequence encodes CASSLVREKLFF. The chain employs TRBV7-9 and TRBJ1-4; D gene ambiguous. CDR3 length equals 12 residues. With 1 base removed from V and 8 bases from J, the gap between germline ends came to 5 bases. CDR1 SEHNR and CDR2 FQNEAQ come from the germline V gene (reference sequence).

Concerning this clone: Different DNA sequences within this sample yield the same CDR3. This chain links TRBV7-9 with TRBJ1-1; 7 bases match TRBD1. V dropped 4 bases and J dropped 3; count of bases not matched to a gene: 2. Germline loops: CDR1 SEHNR, CDR2 FQNEAQ (reference sequence). The CDR3 loop spans 13 amino acids. CDR3 residues: CASSSQGDTEAFF. In DNA form, the CDR3 reads TGTGCCAGCAGCTCTCAGGGGGACACTGAAGCTTTCTTT.

The chain recombines TRBV11-3 with TRBJ2-1; D gene unclear. The V gene lost 3 bases and the J gene lost 2 bases, with 8 bases spanning the gap. Germline assignment: CDR1 SGHNT and CDR2 YENEEA. CDR3 length: 14 residues. The CDR3 spells CASSLGVAYNEQFF. Written as DNA, the CDR3 is TGTGCCAGCAGCTTGGGTGTGGCCTACAATGAGCAGTTCTTC. The variable domain in full, completed from reference TRBV11-3 and TRBJ2-1, reads EAGVVQSPRYKIIEKKQPVAFWCNPISGHNTLYWYLQNLGQGPELLIRYENEEAVDDSQLPKDRFSAERLKGVDSTLKIQPAELGDSAVYLCASSLGVAYNEQFFGPGTRLTVL.

The genes are TRBV7-2 and TRBJ1-2; D ambiguous. The CDR3 totals 14 residues. The V end was cut by 5 bases, the J end by 2 bases, with 12 bases between. CDR1 is SGHTA and CDR2 is FQGNSA in the germline V gene. CDR3: CASSPQSANYGYTF. For the CDR3, the DNA is TGTGCCAGCAGCCCCCAATCTGCGAACTATGGCTACACCTTC. Full variable domain (remainder filled in from reference TRBV7-2 and TRBJ1-2): GAGVSQSPSNKVTEKGKDVELRCDPISGHTALYWYRQSLGQGLEFLIYFQGNSAPDKSGLPSDRFSAERTGGSVSTLTIQRTQQEDSAVYLCASSPQSANYGYTFGSGTRLTVV.

This chain uses TRBV4-2 with TRBJ1-2, with no clear D. Germline V lookup: CDR1 LGHNA, CDR2 YNFKEQ. This CDR3 has 12 residues. V was shortened by 6 bases and J by 5 bases, with 10 bases between the two germline ends. Written as DNA, the CDR3 is TGTGCCAGCAGTCACCTAGAGTATGGCTACACCTTC. Its protein product is CASSHLEYGYTF.

The chain employs TRBV7-9 and TRBJ2-1; unclear D gene. V dropped 3 bases and J dropped 5 bases, with 8 bases sitting between them. There are 13 residues in the CDR3. Germline loops: CDR1 SEHNR, CDR2 FQNEAQ (reference sequence). The CDR3 reads CASSLVLNNEQFF. The DNA of the CDR3 is TGTGCCAGCAGCTTGGTGCTGAACAATGAGCAGTTCTTC.

The chain carries TRBV6-4 and TRBJ2-1, with 10 bases that match TRBD1. CDR3 length: 18 residues. Germline CDR1 reads MRHNA; CDR2 reads SNTAGT. V was clipped by 4 bases and J by 2 bases; unmatched bases: 11. The CDR3 sequence is CASSVRCAGTGAYNEQFF. CDR3 nucleotide sequence: TGTGCCAGCAGTGTTCGCTGTGCGGGGACAGGGGCCTACAATGAGCAGTTCTTC.

The V gene is TRBV5-1, the J gene TRBJ1-1; TRBD1 might be the D (6 bases). Germline lookup yields CDR1 SGHRS and CDR2 YFSETQ. Trimming removed 6 bases at V and 1 base at J, with 16 bases between. The CDR3 is 15 amino acids. The CDR3 region has the DNA TGCGCCAGCACTCGAGGGGGGCCACGGAACACTGAAGCTTTCTTT. Translated, it gives CASTRGGPRNTEAFF.

This clone was seen a few times. This sequence joins TRBV5-1 and TRBJ2-7, with a weak D call TRBD1 (5 bases). The germline V and J ends were trimmed by 4 bases and 2 bases, with 13 bases remaining between them. Germline CDR1 SGHRS, CDR2 YFSETQ. CDR3 length equals 14 residues. The CDR3 protein is CASSPSRAPYEQYF. The DNA for the CDR3 is TGCGCCAGCAGCCCCTCCAGGGCTCCCTACGAGCAGTACTTC.

The genes are TRBV29-1 and TRBJ1-2, with 7 bases lining up with TRBD1. Germline assignment: CDR1 SQVTM and CDR2 ANQGSEA. The trim removed 4 bases at V and 6 bases at J, leaving 8 bases unmatched. The CDR3 contains 13 residues. For the CDR3, the DNA is TGCAGCGTTGGACAGGACAGGCGGGATGGCTACACCTTC. Translating it yields CSVGQDRRDGYTF.

A single count supports this clone. The rearrangement joins TRBV19 to TRBJ1-1; 8 bases are a match to TRBD1. J gave up 2 bases and V 9 bases, and 8 bases lay outside the gene matches. The CDR3 has 14 residues. Germline V gives CDR1 LNHDA, CDR2 SQIVND (reference sequence). In nucleotides, the CDR3 is TGTGCCAGCGGGAACAGGGGGTTAAACACTGAAGCTTTCTTT. The encoded protein is CASGNRGLNTEAFF.

This chain connects TRBV11-3 to TRBJ1-1; D is ambiguous. This CDR3 contains 18 residues. Germline loops: CDR1 SGHNT, CDR2 YENEEA. V was trimmed by 2 bases and J by 1 base, leaving 20 bases between them. The CDR3 sequence is CASSLHGGRNAANTEAFF. The CDR3 DNA sequence: TGTGCCAGCAGCTTACATGGAGGACGGAACGCGGCGAACACTGAAGCTTTCTTT.

About this clone itself: In the same sample, other DNA sequences code for this CDR3. The V gene is TRBV9, the J gene TRBJ2-1; D uncertain. This CDR3 is 12 amino acids long. Germline V lookup: CDR1 SGDLS, CDR2 YYNGEE. The V and J ends lost 2 bases and 5 bases respectively, with 5 bases between them. The CDR3 loop reads CASSVGNNEQFF. The CDR3 region has the DNA TGTGCCAGCAGCGTCGGTAACAATGAGCAGTTCTTC. Looking up the rest from reference TRBV9 and TRBJ2-1 gives the full variable domain: DSGVTQTPKHLITATGQRVTLRCSPRSGDLSVYWYQQSLDQGLQFLIQYYNGEERAKGNILERFSAQQFPDLHSELNLSSLELGDSALYFCASSVGNNEQFFGPGTRLTVL.

V usage is TRBV4-3 and J usage is TRBJ2-7, with 8 bases that match TRBD2. V lost 0 bases to trimming and J lost 7 bases; unmatched junction nucleotides: 5. The CDR3 is 14 residues long. The germline CDR1 and CDR2 sequences are LGHNA and YSLEER. In nucleotides, the CDR3 is TGCGCCAGCAGCCAAGAAGCGGCGGGAGGTGAGCAGTACTTC. This codes for CASSQEAAGGEQYF.

The CDR3 DNA reads as TGTGCCAGCTCACCATTAGGGACCCTACGTGGTGGCTACACCTTC. Its translation is CASSPLGTLRGGYTF. The V call is TRBV18, the J call TRBJ1-2; TRBD1 is a possible D gene (5 bases). The CDR3 totals 15 residues. Germline CDR1 reads KGHSH; CDR2 reads LQKENI. Trimming took 2 bases from V and 7 from J, leaving 17 bases between them.

This clone occurred a few times. The chain employs TRBV7-2 and TRBJ2-7, with D tentatively TRBD1 (6 bases). Looked up from germline, CDR1 is SGHTA and CDR2 is FQGNSA. This CDR3 is 15 amino acids long. The ends were cut back, 1 base at V and 3 bases at J, with 13 bases in the middle. The CDR3 nucleotides are TGTGCCAGCAGCTTAGTATCTGGACAGAGCTACGAGCAGTACTTC. Translated: CASSLVSGQSYEQYF.

This clone was recorded once. The chain links TRBV18 to TRBJ2-2; D is possibly TRBD2 (5 bases). Trimming removed 4 bases at V and 2 bases at J, with 14 bases between. The CDR3 is made up of 16 amino acids. The germline CDR1 and CDR2 sequences are KGHSH and LQKENI. Here the CDR3 DNA reads TGTGCCAGCTCACTTGAGATGGGGAGAAACACCGGGGAGCTGTTTTTT. It encodes CASSLEMGRNTGELFF.

This chain uses TRBV7-9 with TRBJ2-1; TRBD2 matches at 9 bases. This CDR3 region has 15 residues. V gave up 1 base and J gave up 6 bases; unmatched junction bases: 4. Per germline, CDR1 SEHNR and CDR2 FQNEAQ (reference sequence). The CDR3 protein is CASSLDLAGFNEQFF. The CDR3 DNA follows: TGTGCCAGCAGCTTAGACCTAGCGGGATTCAATGAGCAGTTCTTC.